These 29 T cell receptor beta chains were all obtained from the same sample, sequenced in a study of blood T cell repertoires in COVID-19. The protocol was immunoSEQ multiplex PCR, while the TCRdb copy is restricted to in-frame clones and leaves out a portion. The top ten hold 6.2% of the sample, which has about 42,000 clones, roughly nine tenths seen once. The sequenced sample consisted of peripheral blood. These receptors were taken from a human donor in a cohort sampled during active COVID-19.

This chain joins TRBV29-1 and TRBJ2-7; 9 nucleotides align to TRBD2. With 3 bases clipped from V and 6 bases from J, the junction kept 6 bases outside the gene matches. The CDR3 covers 13 residues. Germline loops: CDR1 SQVTM, CDR2 ANQGSEA. CDR3 amino acids: CSVEGAGGVEQYF. The CDR3 DNA reads as TGCAGCGTTGAGGGAGCGGGAGGTGTCGAGCAGTACTTC.

Points on this clone: One junction end disagrees with the germline gene, perhaps due to a read error. The gene calls are TRBV30 and TRBJ2-7; 7 bases fit TRBD2. Germline-derived CDR1 and CDR2 are GTSNPN and SVGIG (reference sequence). The CDR3 is 15 amino acids. The CDR3 spells CAWSGVGTTSYEQYF. As DNA, the CDR3 is TGTGCTTGGAGCGGCGTTGGGACTACGTCCTACGAGCAGTACTTC.

The chain uses TRBV3-1 (or the pseudogene TRBV3-2) and TRBJ2-5; 7 nucleotides match TRBD2. With 6 bases clipped from V and 2 bases from J, the junction kept 9 bases outside the gene matches. CDR1 and CDR2 (germline): LGHDT, YNNKEL (reference sequence). This CDR3 spans 15 amino acids. The DNA for the CDR3 is TGTGCCAGCAGGCCCTTAGCGGGCGTACAAGAGACCCAGTACTTC. Translation: CASRPLAGVQETQYF.

The chain combines TRBV9 with TRBJ2-1, with D perhaps matching TRBD2 (5 bases). CDR3 length equals 15 residues. V shed 4 bases and J shed 6 bases, with 17 bases lying between them. The germline V gene has CDR1 SGDLS and CDR2 YYNGEE. In DNA form, the CDR3 reads TGTGCCAGCAGCCAAGCCCACCGGGATCGCAATGAGCAGTTCTTC. It yields the protein CASSQAHRDRNEQFF.

J is TRBJ2-7 and V is TRBV4-3; possible D gene TRBD1, 5 bases. Trimming left V 0 bases short and J 7 bases short, with 16 bases between. Germline V gives CDR1 LGHNA, CDR2 YSLEER. The CDR3 length is 15 residues. The CDR3 sequence is CASSQDVAGFWEQYF. The CDR3 DNA reads TGCGCCAGCAGCCAAGATGTTGCAGGGTTCTGGGAGCAGTACTTC.

The chain combines TRBV18 with TRBJ2-2; TRBD1 agrees at 9 bases. Germline CDR1 KGHSH, CDR2 LQKENI. This CDR3 is 17 amino acids long. V was pared by 3 bases and J by 1 base, with 6 bases of the junction left unmatched. CDR3 in DNA: TGTGCCAGCTCACCCTGGACAGGGGTCTTGAACACCGGGGAGCTGTTTTTT. It yields the protein CASSPWTGVLNTGELFF. Supplemented by reference TRBV18 and TRBJ2-2, the full variable domain reads NAGVMQNPRHLVRRRGQEARLRCSPMKGHSHVYWYRQLPEEGLKFMVYLQKENIIDESGMPKERFSAEFPKEGPSILRIQQVVRGDSAAYFCASSPWTGVLNTGELFFGEGSRLTVL.

The genes are TRBV19 and TRBJ1-1; tentatively, D is TRBD1 (6 bases). The CDR3 length is 13 residues. CDR1 is LNHDA, CDR2 SQIVND, per germline (reference sequence). V lost 5 bases and J lost 0, with 7 bases in between. CDR3 bases: TGTGCCAGTAGTGGACAGATGAACACTGAAGCTTTCTTT. Translating it yields CASSGQMNTEAFF.

The chain combines TRBV6-6 with TRBJ1-1, with D possibly being TRBD1 (5 bases). The CDR3 has 14 amino acids. V lost 7 bases and J lost 2, with 14 bases in between. Germline values: CDR1 MNHNY, CDR2 SVGAGI (reference sequence). The CDR3 reads CASTRAGGNTEAFF. For the CDR3, the DNA is TGTGCCAGCACCCGGGCCGGGGGAAACACTGAAGCTTTCTTT.

The rearrangement joins TRBV6-6 to TRBJ2-3, with a tentative D call TRBD1 (5 bases). Germline V gene lookup returns CDR1 MNHNY and CDR2 SVGAGI (reference sequence). V was pared by 8 bases and J by 0 bases, with 9 bases between. There are 13 residues in the CDR3. CDR3 protein: CASDSSSTDTQYF. For the CDR3, the DNA is TGTGCCAGCGACAGTTCTAGCACAGATACGCAGTATTTT.

This chain uses TRBV7-2 with TRBJ2-2; D may be TRBD2 (6 bases). The CDR3 contains 15 residues. Trimming shortened V by 1 base and J by 4 bases, and 10 bases separated the two germline ends. The germline V gene has CDR1 SGHTA and CDR2 FQGNSA. The CDR3 DNA sequence: TGTGCCAGCAGCTTAGATGGGACTCCCACCGGGGAGCTGTTTTTT. It is translated as CASSLDGTPTGELFF.

The chain joins TRBV18 to TRBJ2-3; a weak D match, TRBD2 (6 bases). CDR1 and CDR2 from the germline V gene are KGHSH and LQKENI. The V end was cut by 2 bases, the J end by 2 bases, with 11 bases between. The CDR3 runs 15 residues. The CDR3 DNA follows: TGTGCCAGCTCACCAGTACTAGCTGACACAGATACGCAGTATTTT. Translated: CASSPVLADTDTQYF.

This clone occurred once. The chain joins TRBV5-1 to TRBJ1-5; TRBD1 agrees at 7 bases. Trimming took 4 bases from V and 4 from J; bases not matched to a gene: 5. Looked up from germline, CDR1 is SGHRS and CDR2 is YFSETQ. The CDR3 has 14 amino acids. The CDR3 here is CASSPGTANQPQHF. In nucleotides, the CDR3 is TGCGCCAGCAGCCCCGGGACAGCTAATCAGCCCCAGCATTTT.

The rearrangement links TRBV11-3 to TRBJ2-3; 10 nucleotides match TRBD1. CDR1 and CDR2 from the germline V gene are SGHNT and YENEEA. The CDR3 is made up of 13 amino acids. Unmatched junction bases numbered 4, after V lost 5 bases and J lost 8 bases. The CDR3 bases are TGTGCCAGCAGCGCGGGACAGGGGATTACGCAGTATTTT. This codes for CASSAGQGITQYF.

This chain links TRBV27 with TRBJ2-3; perhaps TRBD1 as D (5 bases). Looked up from germline, CDR1 is MNHEY and CDR2 is SMNVEV (reference sequence). The V gene lost 4 bases and the J gene lost 4 bases, with 15 bases spanning the gap. This CDR3 comprises 15 residues. The CDR3 bases are TGTGCCAGCAGTTACAGGTCTCCTGGTGCAGATACGCAGTATTTT. This translates into CASSYRSPGADTQYF.

The V gene is TRBV29-1, the J gene TRBJ1-3; D may be TRBD1 (6 bases). The length of the CDR3 is 13 residues. Germline V lookup: CDR1 SQVTM, CDR2 ANQGSEA. The V end lost 7 bases, the J end lost 5 bases, and 15 bases lay between the germline ends. CDR3 coding DNA: TGCAGCGCCTCGGACAGCCGGAGAAACACCATATATTTT. It specifies CSASDSRRNTIYF.

This clone was seen a single time. The V and J genes are TRBV10-3 and TRBJ2-3; 7 bases map to TRBD2. The CDR3 spans 16 residues. V gave up 9 bases and J gave up 2 bases; unmatched junction bases: 14. Germline assignment: CDR1 ENHRY and CDR2 SYGVKD. CDR3 residues: CAIWTGLRTSTDTQYF. The CDR3 DNA follows: TGTGCCATTTGGACGGGACTACGCACCTCCACAGATACGCAGTATTTT.

The chain is built from TRBV6-5 and TRBJ2-1, with D possibly being TRBD2 (5 bases). CDR1 is MNHEY and CDR2 is SVGAGI in the germline V gene. This CDR3 spans 14 amino acids. The V end was cut by 5 bases, the J end by 2 bases, with 10 bases between. The CDR3 region is CASSMAGPYNEQFF. CDR3 nucleotides: TGTGCCAGCAGTATGGCGGGCCCCTACAATGAGCAGTTCTTC.

V gene TRBV27 combines with J gene TRBJ2-1; 7 bases line up with TRBD2. Losses at the gene ends were 7 bases for V and 2 bases for J; bases not matched to a gene: 5. There are 14 residues in the CDR3. Germline values: CDR1 MNHEY, CDR2 SMNVEV (reference sequence). The CDR3 nucleotides are TGTGCCAGCACCGACCTAGCGGCCTACAATGAGCAGTTCTTC. The encoded protein is CASTDLAAYNEQFF.

V and J are TRBV13 and TRBJ2-5, with 12 bases lining up with TRBD2. J gave up 1 base and V 3 bases, and 9 bases lay outside the gene matches. The CDR3 runs 18 residues. Germline CDR1 PRHDT, CDR2 FYEKMQ (reference sequence). The DNA for the CDR3 is TGTGCCAGCAGCTTCCGGACTAGCGGGGATAGTTCCCAAGAGACCCAGTACTTC. Amino acid sequence: CASSFRTSGDSSQETQYF.

V gene TRBV7-9 combines with J gene TRBJ1-2, with D possibly being TRBD1 (5 bases). V was clipped by 3 bases and J by 3 bases, with 14 bases between them. The germline CDR1 and CDR2 sequences are SEHNR and FQNEAQ (reference sequence). This CDR3 contains 15 residues. The CDR3 protein is CASSFNGGGDYGYTF. CDR3 DNA: TGTGCCAGCAGCTTTAACGGCGGGGGTGACTATGGCTACACCTTC. The full variable domain, completed using reference TRBV7-9 and TRBJ1-2, is DTGVSQNPRHKITKRGQNVTFRCDPISEHNRLYWYRQTLGQGPEFLTYFQNEAQLEKSRLLSDRFSAERPKGSFSTLEIQRTEQGDSAMYLCASSFNGGGDYGYTFGSGTRLTVV.

This chain links TRBV5-4 with TRBJ2-3; tentatively, D is TRBD2 (6 bases). The germline V and J ends were trimmed by 5 bases and 1 base, with 14 bases remaining between them. The CDR3 runs 15 residues. CDR1 is SGHNT, CDR2 YYREEE, per germline (reference sequence). CDR3 sequence reads: CASRPSSAGTDTQYF. For the CDR3, the DNA is TGTGCCAGCAGACCTTCTAGCGCGGGCACAGATACGCAGTATTTT.

The J gene is TRBJ1-1, the V gene TRBV20-1; D not certain. Trimming left V 6 bases short and J 3 bases short, with 8 bases between. Per the germline V gene, CDR1 is DFQATT and CDR2 is SNEGSKA (reference sequence). The CDR3 has 11 residues. The DNA of the CDR3 is TGCAGTGCCTCAGATGACACTGAAGCTTTCTTT. As protein: CSASDDTEAFF.

This CDR3 reads CASRRQGDTGELFF. CDR3 DNA: TGTGCCAGCAGAAGACAGGGGGACACCGGGGAGCTGTTTTTT. The chain carries TRBV6-4 and TRBJ2-2; 9 bases agree with TRBD1. V shed 6 bases and J 3 bases; nucleotides not matched to a gene: 2. Germline-derived CDR1 and CDR2 are MRHNA and SNTAGT. The CDR3 extends over 14 amino acids.

This clone came up once. The chain uses TRBV24-1 and TRBJ2-5; D might be TRBD2 (6 bases). CDR1 is KGHDR, CDR2 SFDVKD, per germline. V lost 2 bases, J lost 4 bases, and 10 bases lay in between. This CDR3 is 14 amino acids long. CDR3 coding DNA: TGTGCCACCAGTGATTCGCGGGGAGGAGAGACCCAGTACTTC. It yields the protein CATSDSRGGETQYF.

The gene calls are TRBV14 and TRBJ2-3, with 9 bases matching TRBD2. V was clipped by 3 bases and J by 0 bases; unmatched bases: 4. Germline assignment: CDR1 SGHDN and CDR2 FVKESK. CDR3 length: 16 residues. The CDR3 reads CASSHGLARSTDTQYF. The CDR3 bases are TGTGCCAGCAGCCATGGACTAGCGAGAAGCACAGATACGCAGTATTTT.

The chain couples TRBV6-6 to TRBJ2-6; no firm D call. The CDR3 contains 15 residues. The germline CDR1 and CDR2 sequences are MNHNY and SVGAGI (reference sequence). V was cut by 3 bases and J by 0 bases, with 6 bases left in between. The chain's CDR3 is CASSYTVSGANVLTF. The CDR3 DNA sequence: TGTGCCAGCAGTTATACGGTCTCTGGGGCCAACGTCCTGACTTTC.

A single count supports this clone. This chain links TRBV4-2 with TRBJ1-1, with D perhaps TRBD1 (6 bases). The CDR3 contains 13 residues. Trimming took off 1 base at V and 8 bases at J, with 11 bases between the two ends. The germline CDR1 and CDR2 sequences are LGHNA and YNFKEQ. The CDR3 region is CASSQVWQGEAFF. The CDR3 DNA reads TGTGCCAGCAGCCAAGTTTGGCAGGGGGAAGCTTTCTTT.

The V and J genes are TRBV30 and TRBJ1-1; D call uncertain. Germline values: CDR1 GTSNPN, CDR2 SVGIG (reference sequence). V shed 4 bases and J shed 1 base, with 4 bases lying between them. The CDR3 has 11 amino acids. CDR3 amino acids: CAWIKNTEAFF. In nucleotides, the CDR3 is TGTGCCTGGATCAAGAACACTGAAGCTTTCTTT.

V usage is TRBV7-9 and J usage is TRBJ2-7, with a tentative D call TRBD1 (5 bases). V was clipped by 5 bases and J by 0 bases, with 11 bases between them. Germline V gives CDR1 SEHNR, CDR2 FQNEAQ (reference sequence). There are 14 residues in the CDR3. CDR3 sequence (DNA): TGTGCCAGCAGCCCTTCAGGGAACTCCTACGAGCAGTACTTC. Translating it yields CASSPSGNSYEQYF.